The 20 T cell receptor beta chains reported below all come from one sample, sequenced in a study of OX40 agonist ivuxolimab in advanced cancers. Assay used: immunoSEQ multiplex PCR; TCRdb lists only in-frame clones, some missing. The sample holds about 26,000 clones, about 82% seen once. This material consisted of CD4+ or CD8+ T cells sorted from blood, taken in a trial of the OX40 agonist ivuxolimab. The receptors were sampled from an adult with an advanced solid tumor such as melanoma, head and neck, liver or kidney cancer.

This clone was counted only a few times. The J gene is TRBJ1-2, the V gene TRBV6-6; D gene ambiguous. V lost 5 bases to trimming and J lost 3 bases, with 10 bases between them. Germline V gene sequence: CDR1 MNHNY, CDR2 SVGAGI (reference sequence). This CDR3 spans 13 amino acids. DNA of the CDR3: TGTGCCAGCAGTCAACCCGGGGACTATGGCTACACCTTC. Amino acids: CASSQPGDYGYTF.

The chain's CDR3 is CASSLLGDQPQHF. In DNA, the CDR3 is TGCGCCAGCAGCTTGTTGGGGGATCAGCCCCAGCATTTT. The rearrangement links TRBV5-1 to TRBJ1-5, with a weak D call TRBD1 (5 bases). The CDR3 runs to 13 residues. Germline lookup yields CDR1 SGHRS and CDR2 YFSETQ. The V gene lost 1 base and the J gene lost 5 bases, with 7 bases spanning the gap.

The rearrangement uses TRBV27 and TRBJ2-5; 11 bases match TRBD1. V was pared by 0 bases and J by 5 bases, with 8 bases of the junction left unmatched. Germline V gene lookup returns CDR1 MNHEY and CDR2 SMNVEV (reference sequence). The CDR3 is 17 amino acids. Here the CDR3 reads CASSLSSWTGGLETQYF. The CDR3 coding sequence is TGTGCCAGCAGTTTATCGTCATGGACAGGGGGCCTGGAGACCCAGTACTTC.

J is TRBJ2-5 and V is TRBV9; TRBD1 might be the D (6 bases). The end of the DNA aligns better with TRBJ2-7, so the J call may be wrong. Germline V CDR1 and CDR2: SGDLS, YYNGEE. This CDR3 has 15 residues. The CDR3 loop reads CASSEDSGQNYEQYF. DNA of the CDR3: TGTGCCAGCAGCGAGGACTCGGGACAAAATTACGAGCAGTACTTC.

V gene TRBV2 combines with J gene TRBJ1-5; 7 nucleotides align to TRBD1. CDR3 length equals 13 residues. CDR1 is SNHLY and CDR2 is FYNNEI in the germline V gene. Trimming at V came to 8 bases and at J to 3 bases, leaving 4 bases not matched to a gene. CDR3 DNA: TGTGCCAGCGGGACAGTTCTCAATCAGCCCCAGCATTTT. Its translation: CASGTVLNQPQHF.

The J gene is TRBJ2-5, the V gene TRBV28; D is possibly TRBD2 (6 bases). Trimming took 3 bases from V and 4 from J, leaving 18 bases between them. The V gene's germline CDR1 is MDHEN and CDR2 SYDVKM. The CDR3 is made up of 16 amino acids. DNA for the CDR3: TGTGCCAGCAGTTTCCCCGGGATGGAGGGGCGAGAGACCCAGTACTTC. It yields the protein CASSFPGMEGRETQYF.

This chain connects TRBV11-3 to TRBJ1-1, with D hard to call. With 3 bases removed from V and 7 bases from J, the gap between germline ends came to 9 bases. The germline V gene has CDR1 SGHNT and CDR2 YENEEA. There are 12 residues in the CDR3. This CDR3 is CASSFSRSEAFF. The CDR3 DNA sequence: TGTGCCAGCAGCTTTTCAAGAAGTGAAGCTTTCTTT. The full variable domain, completed using reference TRBV11-3 and TRBJ1-1, is EAGVVQSPRYKIIEKKQPVAFWCNPISGHNTLYWYLQNLGQGPELLIRYENEEAVDDSQLPKDRFSAERLKGVDSTLKIQPAELGDSAVYLCASSFSRSEAFFGQGTRLTVV.

This clone was found once. The chain carries TRBV9 and TRBJ1-2; a possible D gene is TRBD1 (5 bases). The V gene's germline CDR1 is SGDLS and CDR2 YYNGEE. The germline V and J ends were trimmed by 6 bases and 4 bases, with 16 bases remaining between them. This CDR3 is 14 amino acids long. The CDR3 coding sequence is TGTGCCAGCACCGGTGTGGGGGGGACCTATGGCTACACCTTC. Protein product: CASTGVGGTYGYTF.

The CDR3 here is CASSESDGGANEQFF. CDR3 nucleotide sequence: TGTGCCAGCAGTGAAAGCGACGGGGGGGCAAATGAGCAGTTCTTC. This sequence joins TRBV6-1 and TRBJ2-1; the match to TRBD2 covers 8 bases. Germline CDR1 reads MNHNS; CDR2 reads SASEGT. J gave up 7 bases and V 2 bases, and 7 bases lay outside the gene matches. The CDR3 extends over 15 amino acids.

This chain links TRBV6-6 with TRBJ1-1; 10 nucleotides match TRBD1. Unmatched junction bases numbered 5, after V lost 5 bases and J lost 5 bases. The CDR3 is 14 amino acids. Germline assignment: CDR1 MNHNY and CDR2 SVGAGI (reference sequence). CDR3 protein: CASSDGTGVTEAFF. The CDR3 nucleotides are TGTGCCAGCAGTGATGGGACAGGGGTGACTGAAGCTTTCTTT.

The V gene is TRBV30, the J gene TRBJ1-2; unclear D gene. The germline gives CDR1 GTSNPN, CDR2 SVGIG (reference sequence). V dropped 3 bases and J dropped 5 bases, with 13 bases sitting between them. This CDR3 contains 13 residues. DNA for the CDR3: TGTGCCTGGAGAGACTGGGATTGGTATGGCTACACCTTC. This codes for CAWRDWDWYGYTF.

The J gene is TRBJ1-2, the V gene TRBV9; D is possibly TRBD1 (5 bases). Germline V gives CDR1 SGDLS, CDR2 YYNGEE. There are 14 residues in the CDR3. The germline V and J ends were trimmed by 4 bases and 4 bases, with 14 bases remaining between them. The CDR3 nucleotides read TGTGCCAGCAGCCCCTGGGAGACAGTCTATGGCTACACCTTC. It is translated as CASSPWETVYGYTF. Full variable domain (missing parts from reference TRBV9 and TRBJ1-2): DSGVTQTPKHLITATGQRVTLRCSPRSGDLSVYWYQQSLDQGLQFLIQYYNGEERAKGNILERFSAQQFPDLHSELNLSSLELGDSALYFCASSPWETVYGYTFGSGTRLTVV.

CDR3 nucleotide sequence: TGCGCCAGCAGCGCACCCGGGACAGGGAGGACTGAAGCTTTCTTT. Amino acids: CASSAPGTGRTEAFF. V is TRBV4-3 and J is TRBJ1-1; 9 nucleotides match TRBD1. Germline trimming cut 5 bases from V and 5 bases from J; bases unmatched to any gene: 9. Germline V gives CDR1 LGHNA, CDR2 YSLEER. The CDR3 sequence is 15 residues long.

The chain carries TRBV5-6 and TRBJ2-5; D is unclear. With 2 bases removed from V and 0 bases from J, the gap between germline ends came to 11 bases. CDR1 is SGHDT, CDR2 YYEEEE, per germline. The CDR3 totals 15 residues. The CDR3 protein is CASSFSGRYQETQYF. The DNA for the CDR3 is TGTGCCAGCAGCTTCTCCGGACGCTACCAAGAGACCCAGTACTTC.

The chain employs TRBV19 and TRBJ1-5; TRBD1 matches at 11 bases. The J segment lost 4 bases and the V segment lost 5 bases, leaving 10 bases of the junction unmatched. Germline values: CDR1 LNHDA, CDR2 SQIVND (reference sequence). The CDR3 sequence is 17 residues long. The CDR3 coding sequence is TGTGCCAGTAGTTGGACAGCCGGGACAGGGGGGAATCAGCCCCAGCATTTT. It codes for CASSWTAGTGGNQPQHF.

This clone was seen only a few times. The chain links TRBV4-1 to TRBJ2-3, with TRBD1 matching 9 bases. The germline gives CDR1 MGHRA, CDR2 YSYEKL. The CDR3 covers 18 residues. After removal of 3 bases from V and 3 bases from J, the junction contained 13 bases not matched to a gene. CDR3 sequence reads: CASSQYLDRDRVTDTQYF. CDR3 in DNA: TGCGCCAGCAGCCAGTACCTCGACCGGGACAGGGTGACAGATACGCAGTATTTT.

The CDR3 sequence: CAISGGLAGAVEQFF. CDR3 coding DNA: TGTGCCATCAGTGGTGGACTAGCGGGAGCGGTTGAGCAGTTCTTC. The V call is TRBV10-3, the J call TRBJ2-1, with 13 bases lining up with TRBD2. V shed 4 bases and J 9 bases; nucleotides not matched to a gene: 6. This CDR3 is built from 15 residues. Per the germline V gene, CDR1 is ENHRY and CDR2 is SYGVKD.

The chain uses TRBV28 and TRBJ2-7; perhaps TRBD2 as D (6 bases). Trimming removed 7 bases at V and 4 bases at J, with 17 bases between. The CDR3 totals 14 residues. Germline V gene sequence: CDR1 MDHEN, CDR2 SYDVKM. CDR3 protein: CASTPRGGFYEQYF. The CDR3 region has the DNA TGTGCCAGCACGCCCCGTGGGGGGTTTTACGAGCAGTACTTC.

V and J are TRBV6-1 and TRBJ2-7; unclear D gene. Germline assignment: CDR1 MNHNS and CDR2 SASEGT. Trimming took 5 bases from V and 5 from J, leaving 10 bases between them. The CDR3 spans 12 residues. The CDR3 here is CASSYNGDEQYF. The CDR3, as DNA: TGTGCCAGCAGTTATAATGGGGACGAGCAGTACTTC.

The chain recombines TRBV11-2 with TRBJ1-5, with D unclear. The CDR3 totals 15 residues. Between the trimmed V and J ends, which lost 0 bases and 1 base, there was a span of 7 bases. Germline loops: CDR1 SGHAT, CDR2 FQNNGV. Here the CDR3 DNA reads TGTGCCAGCAGCTTAGAGGACGGCAGCAATCAGCCCCAGCATTTT. It specifies CASSLEDGSNQPQHF.